The 7 T cell receptor beta chains below all came from one sample that was sequenced in a study of response to subunit inactivated influenza vaccine. TCRdb re-derived calls from the RT-PCR reads in MiXCR, one entry per CDR3 protein. This sample carries 500,000 or so distinct CDR3 sequences, approximately 11% of them seen once, and the ten largest clones take about an eighth. Here the sequenced sample was PBMCs from blood, taken 45 days after vaccination. These receptors all come from a middle-aged man who received an inactivated influenza vaccine.

This clonotype came up a few times. J is TRBJ2-7 and V is TRBV7-2; 8 bases fit TRBD1. With 2 bases clipped from V and 6 bases from J, the junction kept 6 bases outside the gene matches. This CDR3 has 14 amino acids. The germline gives CDR1 SGHTA, CDR2 FQGNSA. As DNA, the CDR3 is TGTGCCAGCAGCTTACAGGGGGCTTCGGGCGAGCAGTACTTC. This encodes CASSLQGASGEQYF.

This clonotype has only one observation. This chain links TRBV7-6 with TRBJ2-3; 12 bases align to TRBD2. The V and J ends lost 5 bases and 1 base, in that order; junction bases with no gene match: 4. The CDR3 covers 16 residues. Per the germline V gene, CDR1 is SGHVS and CDR2 is FNYEAQ. CDR3 coding DNA: TGTGCCAGCAGCCAACTAGCGGGAGGTGGCACAGATACGCAGTATTTT. Protein sequence: CASSQLAGGGTDTQYF.

This clonotype was seen repeatedly, ten times or more. This chain joins TRBV10-3 and TRBJ2-6; D is ambiguous. V gave up 8 bases and J gave up 0 bases, with 14 bases separating them. In germline, CDR1 is ENHRY, CDR2 SYGVKD. The CDR3 runs 16 residues. The CDR3 sequence: CAIAKGHVSGANVLTF. CDR3 nucleotides: TGTGCCATCGCTAAGGGTCACGTCTCTGGGGCCAACGTCCTGACTTTC.

The V call is TRBV12-3 or TRBV12-4, the J call TRBJ1-3; D is uncertain. V was pared by 2 bases and J by 0 bases, with 8 bases between. The CDR3 length is 15 residues. The chain's CDR3 is CASSLSRHSGNTIYF. The CDR3 DNA reads TGTGCCAGCAGTTTATCACGGCACTCTGGAAACACCATATATTTT.

This clonotype was seen ten or more times. The V gene is TRBV5-1, the J gene TRBJ2-1; 7 nucleotides match TRBD1. The CDR3 sequence is 15 residues long. Germline values: CDR1 SGHRS, CDR2 YFSETQ. The J segment lost 4 bases and the V segment lost 7 bases, leaving 11 bases of the junction unmatched. For the CDR3, the DNA is TGCGCCAGCCAAAGGGACACAGGGGCATACAATGAGCAGTTCTTC. Amino acids: CASQRDTGAYNEQFF.

On this clonotype itself: Germline is not matched at one junction end, which may reflect a read error. J is TRBJ2-7 and V is TRBV7-9; D is undetermined. The CDR3 is made up of 11 amino acids. Looked up from germline, CDR1 is SEHNR and CDR2 is FQNEAQ (reference sequence). The CDR3 is CASSLSYEHYF. Written as DNA, the CDR3 is TGTGCCAGCAGCTTGAGCTACGAGCATTACTTC.

This rearrangement joins TRBV4-3 to TRBJ2-1, with TRBD2 matching 11 bases. The germline CDR1 and CDR2 sequences are LGHNA and YSLEER. There are 17 residues in the CDR3. Germline trimming cut 0 bases from V and 4 bases from J; bases unmatched to any gene: 5. The DNA for the CDR3 is TGCGCCAGCAGCCAAGAGGCGGGACTAGCGGCTTACAATGAGCAGTTCTTC. This encodes CASSQEAGLAAYNEQFF.